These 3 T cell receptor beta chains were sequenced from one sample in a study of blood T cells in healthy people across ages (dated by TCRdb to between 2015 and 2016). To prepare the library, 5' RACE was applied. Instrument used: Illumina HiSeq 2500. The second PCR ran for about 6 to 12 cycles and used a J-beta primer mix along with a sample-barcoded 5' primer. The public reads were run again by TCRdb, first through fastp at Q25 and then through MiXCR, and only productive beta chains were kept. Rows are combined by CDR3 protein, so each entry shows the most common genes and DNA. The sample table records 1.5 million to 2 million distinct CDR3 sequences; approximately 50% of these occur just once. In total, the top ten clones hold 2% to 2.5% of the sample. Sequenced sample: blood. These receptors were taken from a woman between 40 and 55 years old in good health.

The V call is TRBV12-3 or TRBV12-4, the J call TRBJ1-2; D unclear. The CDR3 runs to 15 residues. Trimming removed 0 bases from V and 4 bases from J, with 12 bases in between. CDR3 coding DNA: TGTGCCAGCAGTTTAGCTGGTAGAAAAACCTATGGCTACACCTTC. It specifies CASSLAGRKTYGYTF.

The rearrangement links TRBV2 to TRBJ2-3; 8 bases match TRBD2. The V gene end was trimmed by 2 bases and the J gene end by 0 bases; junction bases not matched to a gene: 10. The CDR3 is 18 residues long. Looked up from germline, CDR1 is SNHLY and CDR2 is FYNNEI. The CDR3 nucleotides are TGTGCCAGCAGTGAACTAGCGGGCTCCGAGGTGAGCACAGATACGCAGTATTTT. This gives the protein CASSELAGSEVSTDTQYF.

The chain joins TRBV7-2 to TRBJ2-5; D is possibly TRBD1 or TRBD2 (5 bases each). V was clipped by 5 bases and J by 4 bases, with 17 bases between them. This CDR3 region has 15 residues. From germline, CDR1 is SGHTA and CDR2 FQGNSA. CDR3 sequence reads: CASSPGDLNGETQYF. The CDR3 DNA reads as TGTGCCAGCAGCCCCGGGGACCTAAACGGAGAGACCCAGTACTTC.